This TCR beta chain was captured in a study of T cells in localized non-small cell lung cancer. This table comes from immunoSEQ multiplex PCR, and its TCRdb copy is limited to in-frame clones, with some not included. In the table there are roughly 40,000 clones, about 88% of which are singletons. V lost 5 bases to trimming and J lost 4 bases, with 10 bases between them. Germline lookup yields CDR1 SGHTA and CDR2 FQGTGA. This CDR3 spans 13 amino acids. The chain carries TRBV7-3 and TRBJ2-3; no clear D gene. Sequencing was performed on peripheral blood, taken before any cancer treatment. This receptor was identified in a man aged 18-55 years with stage I lung adenocarcinoma. Written as DNA, the CDR3 is TGTGCCAGCAGCCGTTCAGTCTCAGATACGCAGTATTTT. This codes for CASSRSVSDTQYF.